These 29 T cell receptor beta chains originate from one sample sequenced in a study of cytomegalovirus exposure and HLA in healthy donors. The study ran its PCR with 60 Vbeta and 13 Jbeta primers. The protocol was immunoSEQ multiplex PCR, while the TCRdb copy is restricted to in-frame clones and leaves out a portion. The table counts approximately 140,000 clones; about 1.6% lies in the top ten. The sequenced sample consisted of PBMCs. These receptors originate from a woman aged 45-59 years in good health and CMV-seronegative.

V is TRBV30 and J is TRBJ1-3; TRBD1 might be the D (6 bases). Between the trimmed V and J ends, which lost 3 bases and 3 bases, there was a span of 18 bases. Germline values: CDR1 GTSNPN, CDR2 SVGIG (reference sequence). This CDR3 is built from 16 residues. The DNA of the CDR3 is TGTGCCTGGAGCGCCATAGGACAGTGGGTTGGAAACACCATATATTTT. Protein product: CAWSAIGQWVGNTIYF.

The rearrangement joins TRBV7-2 to TRBJ1-6; D might be TRBD1 (6 bases). Trimming took 2 bases from V and 7 from J, leaving 15 bases between them. Germline CDR1 SGHTA, CDR2 FQGNSA. The length of the CDR3 is 16 residues. CDR3 residues: CASSLYYQGRNSPLHF. Written as DNA, the CDR3 is TGTGCCAGCAGCTTATACTATCAGGGGCGGAATTCACCCCTCCACTTT. Supplemented by reference TRBV7-2 and TRBJ1-6, the full variable domain reads GAGVSQSPSNKVTEKGKDVELRCDPISGHTALYWYRQSLGQGLEFLIYFQGNSAPDKSGLPSDRFSAERTGGSVSTLTIQRTQQEDSAVYLCASSLYYQGRNSPLHFGNGTRLTVT.

The rearrangement links TRBV30 to TRBJ1-5, with 7 bases aligning to TRBD1. The V segment lost 3 bases and the J segment 2 bases; nucleotides outside the gene matches: 7. The CDR3 contains 15 residues. In germline, CDR1 is GTSNPN, CDR2 SVGIG (reference sequence). CDR3 region: CAWRNTGAGNQPQHF. The DNA of the CDR3 is TGTGCCTGGAGAAATACAGGGGCCGGCAATCAGCCCCAGCATTTT. Supplemented by reference TRBV30 and TRBJ1-5, the full variable domain reads SQTIHQWPATLVQPVGSPLSLECTVEGTSNPNLYWYRQAAGRGLQLLFYSVGIGQISSEVPQNLSASRPQDRQFILSSKKLLLSDSGFYLCAWRNTGAGNQPQHFGDGTRLSIL.

The CDR3 spells CASSPPPTGGVDTQYF. The CDR3 DNA follows: TGCGCCAGCAGTCCTCCGCCCACGGGAGGGGTAGATACGCAGTATTTT. V and J are TRBV4-1 and TRBJ2-3, with 8 bases lining up with TRBD2. Unmatched junction bases numbered 13, after V lost 6 bases and J lost 5 bases. Germline V CDR1 and CDR2: MGHRA, YSYEKL. CDR3 length: 16 residues.

This chain links TRBV28 with TRBJ1-5, with D uncertain. Germline CDR1 reads MDHEN; CDR2 reads SYDVKM. This CDR3 has 15 residues. The V gene lost 2 bases and the J gene lost 2 bases, with 10 bases spanning the gap. The CDR3 DNA reads as TGTGCCAGCAGTTTAGCCGGGGTAGGCAATCAGCCCCAGCATTTT. This encodes CASSLAGVGNQPQHF.

The rearrangement links TRBV28 to TRBJ2-6; 7 nucleotides match TRBD1. Germline CDR1 is MDHEN and CDR2 is SYDVKM. The CDR3 extends over 15 amino acids. V shed 3 bases and J 2 bases; nucleotides not matched to a gene: 1. For the CDR3, the DNA is TGTGCCAGCAGTTTCGGGACAGCTGGGGCCAACGTCCTGACTTTC. Translating gives CASSFGTAGANVLTF.

The genes are TRBV4-1 and TRBJ1-6; TRBD1 might be the D (6 bases). The V and J ends lost 1 base and 9 bases respectively, with 19 bases between them. This CDR3 is 17 amino acids long. Germline CDR1 and CDR2: MGHRA and YSYEKL. CDR3 sequence (DNA): TGCGCCAGCAGCCAAGGAACCCCCACAGGGAGAAGTTCACCCCTCCACTTT. This encodes CASSQGTPTGRSSPLHF.

The chain uses TRBV27 and TRBJ2-7; 7 bases are shared with TRBD1. There are 14 residues in the CDR3. J lost 3 bases, V lost 3 bases, and 5 bases had no gene match. In germline, CDR1 is MNHEY, CDR2 SMNVEV (reference sequence). This CDR3 is CASSFRPGGYEQYF. DNA for the CDR3: TGTGCCAGCAGTTTCCGGCCAGGGGGCTACGAGCAGTACTTC.

The chain couples TRBV15 to TRBJ2-7, with TRBD1 as a possible D gene (6 bases). The V gene lost 0 bases and the J gene lost 12 bases, with 15 bases spanning the gap. The germline V gene encodes CDR1 LNHNV and CDR2 YYDKDF (reference sequence). This CDR3 spans 13 amino acids. The CDR3 bases are TGTGCCACCAGCAGAGATCATGGGCAGGGGCTGTACTTC. It specifies CATSRDHGQGLYF.

The V gene is TRBV5-1, the J gene TRBJ2-1; 7 nucleotides agree with TRBD1. The CDR3 is made up of 15 amino acids. The J segment lost 8 bases and the V segment lost 5 bases, leaving 13 bases of the junction unmatched. Germline V gene data show CDR1 as SGHRS and CDR2 as YFSETQ. This CDR3 reads CASRVGGLLTHEQFF. CDR3 coding DNA: TGCGCCAGCAGGGTAGGGGGCCTACTTACGCATGAGCAGTTCTTC.

The chain carries TRBV6-1 and TRBJ1-1; D remains unclear. This CDR3 has 11 amino acids. With 5 bases removed from V and 9 bases from J, the gap between germline ends came to 10 bases. Per germline, CDR1 MNHNS and CDR2 SASEGT. CDR3 sequence (DNA): TGTGCCAGCAGTTTCGACATTAAAGCTTTCTTT. Residues: CASSFDIKAFF.

This rearrangement joins TRBV5-6 to TRBJ1-5; D possibly corresponds to TRBD1 (5 bases). Looked up from germline, CDR1 is SGHDT and CDR2 is YYEEEE. The CDR3 has 14 residues. V lost 2 bases to trimming and J lost 3 bases, with 9 bases between them. The CDR3 is CASSLPGFNQPQHF. The DNA of the CDR3 is TGTGCCAGCAGCTTACCAGGGTTCAATCAGCCCCAGCATTTT.

The rearrangement joins TRBV28 to TRBJ2-7, with D hard to call. The V end was cut by 3 bases, the J end by 6 bases, with 9 bases between. Germline V lookup: CDR1 MDHEN, CDR2 SYDVKM. The CDR3 spans 12 residues. CDR3: CASSFWAGEQYF. In DNA, the CDR3 is TGTGCCAGCAGTTTCTGGGCCGGCGAGCAGTACTTC.

This chain links TRBV4-3 with TRBJ2-3, with D possibly matching TRBD2 (6 bases). Germline assignment: CDR1 LGHNA and CDR2 YSLEER. V lost 2 bases, J lost 1 base, and 7 bases lay in between. This CDR3 is 14 amino acids long. CDR3 in DNA: TGCGCCAGCAGCCAATCTAGCGGCACAGATACGCAGTATTTT. It yields the protein CASSQSSGTDTQYF.

V and J are TRBV19 and TRBJ1-1; D call uncertain. Per germline, CDR1 LNHDA and CDR2 SQIVND (reference sequence). This CDR3 region has 16 residues. Trimming cost V 4 bases and J 1 base, with 16 bases left between them. In DNA form, the CDR3 reads TGTGCCAGTAGTAGAGGGAGGGCCGGAGGGAACACTGAAGCTTTCTTT. Its protein is CASSRGRAGGNTEAFF.

This chain connects TRBV23-1 to TRBJ2-5; TRBD2 matches at 12 bases. TRBV23-1 is an open reading frame whose function is uncertain. The CDR3 runs to 16 residues. The ends lost 0 bases at V and 5 bases at J; junction bases unmatched: 4. The CDR3 sequence: CASSQSRLAGGETQYF. CDR3 coding DNA: TGCGCCAGCAGTCAATCGCGGCTAGCGGGAGGGGAGACCCAGTACTTC.

The gene calls are TRBV6-5 and TRBJ2-3; D is unclear. V was pared by 2 bases and J by 2 bases, with 14 bases between. The V gene's germline CDR1 is MNHEY and CDR2 SVGAGI. The CDR3 length is 16 residues. The CDR3 nucleotides read TGTGCCAGCAGTTACGGCGTCCCCGAGGCCACAGATACGCAGTATTTT. It codes for CASSYGVPEATDTQYF.

In DNA, the CDR3 is TGTGCCAGTAGTATAGAGACAGGGGGTGGCGGCTACACCTTC. It yields the protein CASSIETGGGGYTF. This chain connects TRBV19 to TRBJ1-2; TRBD1 matches 9 bases. Germline V gene data show CDR1 as LNHDA and CDR2 as SQIVND (reference sequence). V dropped 0 bases and J dropped 8; count of bases not matched to a gene: 4. This CDR3 region has 14 residues.

V and J are TRBV5-3 and TRBJ2-5; 8 positions match TRBD2. TRBV5-3 is reported as an ORF; its role is uncertain. J gave up 7 bases and V 6 bases, and 2 bases lay outside the gene matches. The CDR3 runs to 11 residues. Here the CDR3 reads CARKAGGTQYF. The CDR3 DNA follows: TGTGCCAGAAAGGCGGGGGGGACCCAGTACTTC.

The chain carries TRBV11-2 and TRBJ2-1; 7 bases are a match to TRBD2. CDR3 length equals 14 residues. Germline V lookup: CDR1 SGHAT, CDR2 FQNNGV. V gave up 5 bases and J gave up 10 bases; unmatched junction bases: 11. DNA for the CDR3: TGTGCCAGCAGCCGGGGGGAGGCCCTTGGGGAGCAGTTCTTC. It specifies CASSRGEALGEQFF.

V gene TRBV6-5 combines with J gene TRBJ1-2; 9 nucleotides match TRBD1. Germline V gives CDR1 MNHEY, CDR2 SVGAGI. The CDR3 covers 14 residues. After removal of 4 bases from V and 3 bases from J, the junction contained 3 bases not matched to a gene. The CDR3 loop reads CASSSDRGDYGYTF. The CDR3 DNA follows: TGTGCCAGCAGTTCGGACAGGGGCGACTATGGCTACACCTTC.

DNA of the CDR3: TGTGCCAGCAGTTTTCTCCAAGAGACCCAGTACTTC. Protein: CASSFLQETQYF. This sequence joins TRBV28 and TRBJ2-5; no clear D. V lost 3 bases, J lost 1 base, and 3 bases lay in between. The CDR3 covers 12 residues. CDR1 is MDHEN and CDR2 is SYDVKM in the germline V gene.

This chain connects TRBV6-1 to TRBJ1-4, with D hard to call. This CDR3 region has 15 residues. V lost 5 bases and J 8 bases, leaving 18 bases between the germline ends. From germline, CDR1 is MNHNS and CDR2 SASEGT. Here the CDR3 DNA reads TGTGCCAGCAGTTCGACTCCATATGTTAGGGAAAAACTGTTTTTT. Amino acid sequence: CASSSTPYVREKLFF.

The V call is TRBV11-2, the J call TRBJ2-5; weak D call: TRBD2 (5 bases). In germline, CDR1 is SGHAT, CDR2 FQNNGV. The CDR3 runs to 14 residues. V shed 3 bases and J shed 5 bases, with 13 bases lying between them. DNA of the CDR3: TGTGCCAGCAGCTTCGTAGCGAGTCCGGAGACCCAGTACTTC. It yields the protein CASSFVASPETQYF.

The chain joins TRBV9 to TRBJ2-7, with 8 bases aligning to TRBD1. The CDR3 length is 14 residues. Germline trimming cut 4 bases from V and 3 bases from J; bases unmatched to any gene: 6. Germline CDR1 SGDLS, CDR2 YYNGEE. CDR3 DNA sequence: TGTGCCAGCAGCCCGTCAGGGGGCTACTACGAGCAGTACTTC. Amino acid sequence: CASSPSGGYYEQYF.

The rearrangement uses TRBV28 and TRBJ1-3; perhaps TRBD1 as D (6 bases). The CDR3 is 16 amino acids. Looked up from germline, CDR1 is MDHEN and CDR2 is SYDVKM. V was clipped by 4 bases and J by 0 bases, with 13 bases between them. CDR3 loop: CASSSPRDISGNTIYF. The CDR3, as DNA: TGTGCCAGCAGTTCCCCCCGGGACATCTCTGGAAACACCATATATTTT.

The chain recombines TRBV4-1 with TRBJ2-1; D unresolved. The CDR3 runs to 15 residues. Germline CDR1 MGHRA, CDR2 YSYEKL. V dropped 3 bases and J dropped 7 bases, with 16 bases sitting between them. CDR3 coding DNA: TGCGCCAGCAGCCAGGTCCCGGGTGTTCAGAATGAGCAGTTCTTC. Protein sequence: CASSQVPGVQNEQFF.

The V call is TRBV4-1, the J call TRBJ2-4, with 13 bases identical to TRBD2. Germline trimming cut 0 bases from V and 6 bases from J; bases unmatched to any gene: 11. Germline CDR1 is MGHRA and CDR2 is YSYEKL. This CDR3 contains 19 residues. The CDR3 spells CASSQDTGGTSGRGNIQYF. The DNA for the CDR3 is TGCGCCAGCAGCCAAGATACCGGGGGCACTAGCGGGAGGGGAAACATTCAGTACTTC.

The chain uses TRBV19 and TRBJ1-5; TRBD1 aligns across 8 bases. Germline V gives CDR1 LNHDA, CDR2 SQIVND (reference sequence). The CDR3 has 16 amino acids. J lost 6 bases, V lost 3 bases, and 10 bases had no gene match. As DNA, the CDR3 is TGTGCCAGTAGTATCCGGACAGGGTATTTCCGTCAGCCCCAGCATTTT. It translates to CASSIRTGYFRQPQHF.